The clone carrying this T cell receptor (beta chain) appeared once. The data belong to a study of technical replicates of blood from a handful of donors. The table came from immunoSEQ multiplex PCR; TCRdb's copy has only in-frame clones and leaves some out. The data hold about 73,000 clones, with 90% to 95% observed a single time. The CDR3 is 14 residues long. V trimming: 4 bases; J trimming: 5 bases; junction bases outside the gene matches: 6. Germline CDR1 SGHNT, CDR2 YYREEE (reference sequence). The chain links TRBV5-4 to TRBJ2-5; 9 bases align to TRBD1. Sequencing used PBMCs. This TCR was sampled from a human donor in good health. Some clones in this sample may be carry-over from other donors' samples. The CDR3 is CASSTGQGFETQYF. The CDR3 DNA reads as TGTGCCAGCAGCACCGGACAGGGGTTTGAGACCCAGTACTTC.